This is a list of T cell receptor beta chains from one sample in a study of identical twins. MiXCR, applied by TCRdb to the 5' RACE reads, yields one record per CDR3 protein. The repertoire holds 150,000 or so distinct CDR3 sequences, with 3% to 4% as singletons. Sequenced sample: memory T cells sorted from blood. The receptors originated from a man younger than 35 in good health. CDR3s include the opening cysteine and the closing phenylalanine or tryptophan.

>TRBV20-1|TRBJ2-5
CSARGLGRAQETQYF
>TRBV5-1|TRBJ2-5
CASRQGGRETQYF
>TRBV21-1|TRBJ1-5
CASSKGLDRVSNQPQHF
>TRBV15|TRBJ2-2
CATSRDDSFFTGELFF
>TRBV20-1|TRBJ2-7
CSARPPAQYF
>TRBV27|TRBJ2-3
CASMDRENNTDTQYF
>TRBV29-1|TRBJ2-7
CSVKAGDRYEQYF
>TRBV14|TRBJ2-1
CASSQDNSGGRNEQFF
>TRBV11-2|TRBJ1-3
CASRVTGRRDTIYF
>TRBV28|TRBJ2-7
CASSFQGGLNEQYF
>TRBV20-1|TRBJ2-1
CSASRGANEQFF
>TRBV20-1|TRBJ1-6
CSAYPGRQNSPLHF
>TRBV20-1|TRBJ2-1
CSAGALALTEQFF
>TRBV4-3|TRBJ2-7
CASSQDVRTSGQQYF
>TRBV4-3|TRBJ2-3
CASSPSGRGDTQYF
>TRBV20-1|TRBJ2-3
CSARPGGRADTQYF
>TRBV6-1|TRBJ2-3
CASSTRTGDADTQYF
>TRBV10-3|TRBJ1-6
CAAGTAPNSPLHF
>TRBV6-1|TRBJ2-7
CASSRLTGTETYEQYF
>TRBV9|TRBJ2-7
CASSVGTGAYEQYF
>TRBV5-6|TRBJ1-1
CASSLVGMGNTEAFF
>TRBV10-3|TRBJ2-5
CAISESRASGSSGETQYF
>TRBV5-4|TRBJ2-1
CASSLDRGRYNEQFF
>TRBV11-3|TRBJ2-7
CASSSGASYEQYF
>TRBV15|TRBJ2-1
CATSREGLGVSEQFF
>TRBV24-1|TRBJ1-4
CATSDSGLGTEKLFF
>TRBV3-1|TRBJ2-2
CASSPSDRADTGELFF
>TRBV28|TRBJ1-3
CASSFWRTTGNTIYF
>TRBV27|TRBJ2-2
CASSRGSGSF
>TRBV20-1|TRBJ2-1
CSAQWASSYNEQFF
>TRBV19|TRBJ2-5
CASSKGGKETQYF
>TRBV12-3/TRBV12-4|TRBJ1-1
CASSSRTARRWNTEAFF
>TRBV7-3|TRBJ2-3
CASSSSQVPDTQYF
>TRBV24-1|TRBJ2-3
CATSEVQGMTQYF
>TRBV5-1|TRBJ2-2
CASSLGAREDTGELFF
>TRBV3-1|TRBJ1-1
CASSQVGRTPNTEAFF
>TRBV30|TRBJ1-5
CAWSVGTYQHQPQHF
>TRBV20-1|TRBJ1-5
CSAILRQSGNQPQHF
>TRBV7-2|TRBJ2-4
CASSLILRRPAKNIQYF
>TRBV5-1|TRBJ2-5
CASSLDTGGGMKTQYF